A single sample is the source of the 10 T cell receptor beta chains below, sequenced in a study of shared clonotypes between healthy human individuals. The method was immunoSEQ multiplex PCR; TCRdb's version includes in-frame clones alone and lacks a portion of them. The table lists over 1.5 million clones, around 98% of them singletons. Sequences were obtained from naive CD4+ T cells sorted from blood. Noted subset: CD45RA+ positively selected. All receptors come from a man younger than 45 in good health.

The chain is built from TRBV27 and TRBJ2-4; tentatively, D is TRBD1 (6 bases). Trimming removed 10 bases from V and 9 bases from J, with 19 bases in between. The CDR3 consists of 13 residues. In germline, CDR1 is MNHEY, CDR2 SMNVEV (reference sequence). The CDR3 nucleotides are TGTGCCACCAAGTTTAACAGGGCGGGCATTCAGTACTTC. Translated: CATKFNRAGIQYF.

The chain uses TRBV11-3 and TRBJ1-1; D is unresolved. The CDR3 totals 13 residues. V was shortened by 3 bases and J by 7 bases, with 12 bases between the two germline ends. CDR1 SGHNT and CDR2 YENEEA come from the germline V gene. The CDR3 DNA reads TGTGCCAGCAGCTTTTGGGTCGATTTTGAAGCTTTCTTT. Its translation is CASSFWVDFEAFF.

Of note for this clone: Within the sample, other DNA sequences also encode this same CDR3. The chain has TRBV5-1 and TRBJ2-3; 10 bases match TRBD2. The J segment lost 3 bases and the V segment lost 1 base, leaving 2 bases of the junction unmatched. The CDR3 is 15 amino acids. Germline values: CDR1 SGHRS, CDR2 YFSETQ. The DNA of the CDR3 is TGCGCCAGCAGCTTGAGCGGGAGGGGGACAGATACGCAGTATTTT. This gives the protein CASSLSGRGTDTQYF.

V is TRBV30 and J is TRBJ2-7; possible D gene TRBD1, 5 bases. Germline values: CDR1 GTSNPN, CDR2 SVGIG (reference sequence). CDR3 length equals 12 residues. V was trimmed by 5 bases and J by 7 bases, leaving 15 bases between them. The CDR3 sequence: CAWQGGAMEQYF. CDR3 nucleotides: TGTGCCTGGCAGGGCGGCGCTATGGAGCAGTACTTC.

The chain employs TRBV2 and TRBJ2-5; 8 bases map to TRBD1. Losses at the gene ends were 7 bases for V and 1 base for J; bases not matched to a gene: 2. Germline V gives CDR1 SNHLY, CDR2 FYNNEI. This CDR3 spans 13 amino acids. The CDR3 sequence: CASTGTGQETQYF. The CDR3 nucleotides read TGTGCCAGCACCGGGACAGGCCAAGAGACCCAGTACTTC.

This chain links TRBV28 with TRBJ2-1; 9 nucleotides line up with TRBD1. This CDR3 contains 16 residues. V was clipped by 7 bases and J by 6 bases; unmatched bases: 13. Germline CDR1 is MDHEN and CDR2 is SYDVKM. The CDR3 bases are TGTGCCAGCATATCCTCTGGACAGGGGATTTCCAATGAGCAGTTCTTC. As protein: CASISSGQGISNEQFF.

This chain joins TRBV7-9 and TRBJ2-2; the D gene could be TRBD1 or TRBD2 (5 bases each). Trimming cost V 3 bases and J 5 bases, with 13 bases left between them. The CDR3 spans 15 residues. CDR1 is SEHNR and CDR2 is FQNEAQ in the germline V gene (reference sequence). The CDR3 spells CASSFHGARTGELFF. CDR3 bases: TGTGCCAGCAGCTTTCACGGGGCGCGGACCGGGGAGCTGTTTTTT.

This clone occurred once. The chain employs TRBV5-4 and TRBJ1-4; TRBD1 matches 11 bases. Germline V gives CDR1 SGHNT, CDR2 YYREEE (reference sequence). V lost 4 bases and J lost 8; bases outside the gene matches: 4. The CDR3 runs to 14 residues. DNA for the CDR3: TGTGCCAGCAGCCTGGACAGGGGGCGGGAAAAACTGTTTTTT. As protein: CASSLDRGREKLFF.

CDR3 in DNA: TGTGCCAGCAGCTTCCCTGGGAGTTACCAAGAGACCCAGTACTTC. Protein product: CASSFPGSYQETQYF. This chain uses TRBV7-8 with TRBJ2-5; a possible D gene is TRBD2 (5 bases). The germline V gene has CDR1 SGHVS and CDR2 FQNEAQ. The germline V and J ends were trimmed by 3 bases and 0 bases, with 11 bases remaining between them. The CDR3 extends over 15 amino acids. Full variable domain (outside the CDR3, taken from reference TRBV7-8 and TRBJ2-5): GAGVSQSPRYKVAKRGQDVALRCDPISGHVSLFWYQQALGQGPEFLTYFQNEAQLDKSGLPSDRFFAERPEGSVSTLKIQRTQQEDSAVYLCASSFPGSYQETQYFGPGTRLLVL.

The genes are TRBV7-9 and TRBJ2-7, with D perhaps assigned TRBD1 or TRBD2 (6 bases each). Germline loops: CDR1 SEHNR, CDR2 FQNEAQ (reference sequence). The CDR3 contains 15 residues. V lost 5 bases and J 2 bases, leaving 16 bases between the germline ends. This CDR3 is CASSKTQGGTYEQYF. CDR3 nucleotides: TGTGCCAGCAGCAAGACACAGGGCGGGACCTACGAGCAGTACTTC.